This T cell receptor (beta chain) was observed in a study of early T cells in non-severe SARS-CoV-2 infection. At the level of the study: Chains were unpaired, as sequencing was done on bulk RNA from unsorted whole blood.

TCRdb reanalysed the 5' RACE reads using MiXCR and keeps one entry per CDR3 protein. The data show 20,000 to 25,000 distinct CDR3 sequences, about 5.1% seen once. Looked up from germline, CDR1 is DFQATT and CDR2 is SNEGSKA (reference sequence). This CDR3 is 17 amino acids long. Trimming removed 0 bases at V and 0 bases at J, with 15 bases between. This clonotype was observed many times. The rearrangement joins TRBV20-1 to TRBJ2-1; tentatively, D is TRBD1 or TRBD2 (5 bases each). The TCR was taken from an adult who was a healthcare worker with PCR-confirmed SARS-CoV-2 infection or an uninfected control (not recorded which). Sequencing was carried out using whole blood. The CDR3 sequence: CSARDRSGGGSYNEQFF. The CDR3 DNA is TGCAGTGCTAGAGATCGATCCGGTGGGGGCTCCTACAATGAGCAGTTCTTC.